The rows below give T cell receptor beta chains drawn from one sample of a study of blood T cell repertoires in COVID-19. Using immunoSEQ multiplex PCR, the repertoire was profiled, and TCRdb retains in-frame clones only, with some absent. The sample includes about 190,000 clones, around 85% of them seen just once. Sample: peripheral blood. All receptors come from a woman in her fifties or sixties with acute or convalescent COVID-19. Both conserved end residues are part of each CDR3. D genes are given only for firm matches. Rows may omit the clone size; those that give it use once, few, many or a size class.

>TRBV5-5|NA|TRBJ2-2|TRBD1
CASSYPGTGQAHTGELFF
TGTGCCAGCAGTTACCCCGGGACAGGGCAAGCCCACACCGGGGAGCTGTTTTTT
>TRBV24-1|NA|TRBJ2-5|NA
CATSDLHRAETQYF
TGTGCCACCAGTGATTTACACAGGGCCGAGACCCAGTACTTC
>TRBV28|NA|TRBJ1-2|NA
CASSFGGYGYTF
TGTGCCAGCAGTTTTGGAGGTTATGGCTACACCTTC
>TRBV18|NA|TRBJ2-3|TRBD1
CASSRRDRVSTDTQYF
TGTGCCAGCTCCCGCAGGGACAGGGTCAGCACAGATACGCAGTATTTT
>TRBV19|NA|TRBJ1-5|NA
CASSSTGGNGNQPQHF
TGTGCCAGTAGTAGTACGGGGGGCAATGGCAATCAGCCCCAGCATTTT
>TRBV3-1/TRBV3-2|once|TRBJ2-7|NA
CASSQDRLAPGEQYF
TGTGCCAGCAGCCAAGATCGGCTAGCCCCGGGTGAGCAGTACTTC
>TRBV25-1|once|TRBJ1-1|TRBD1
CASSEWGQDLNTEAFF
TGTGCCAGCAGTGAATGGGGACAGGACTTGAACACTGAAGCTTTCTTT
>TRBV18|NA|TRBJ1-6|TRBD1
CASSPGTGGNSPLHF
TGTGCCAGCTCACCGGGGACAGGGGGTAATTCACCCCTCCACTTT
>TRBV4-1|NA|TRBJ1-4|NA
CASSQDRGRANEKLFF
TGCGCCAGCAGCCAAGACCGGGGTCGTGCTAATGAAAAACTGTTTTTT
>TRBV6-5|few|TRBJ1-2|NA
CASTGGWVYGYTF
TGTGCCAGCACTGGAGGGTGGGTCTATGGCTACACCTTC
>TRBV18|NA|TRBJ1-1|TRBD1
CASTPGQGIYTEAFF
TGTGCCAGCACACCGGGACAGGGGATATACACTGAAGCTTTCTTT
>TRBV2|NA|TRBJ1-1|NA
CASRVTQSGTEAFF
TGTGCCAGCAGGGTCACGCAGTCGGGCACTGAAGCTTTCTTT
>TRBV7-8|NA|TRBJ1-3|TRBD1
CASSFSGTGVSGNTIYF
TGTGCCAGCAGCTTCTCCGGGACAGGGGTCTCTGGAAACACCATATATTTT
>TRBV20-1|many|TRBJ2-1|NA
CSANREYEQFF
TGCAGTGCTAACAGGGAGTATGAGCAGTTCTTC
>TRBV5-1|once|TRBJ1-4|NA
CASSLVAGPGGKLFF
TGCGCCAGCAGCTTGGTGGCAGGGCCCGGCGGAAAACTGTTTTTT
>TRBV5-6|NA|TRBJ1-5|NA
CASSFNTGSSNQPQHF
TGTGCCAGCAGCTTTAACACAGGGTCGAGCAATCAGCCCCAGCATTTT
>TRBV30|NA|TRBJ1-2|NA
CAWSNSGYTF
TGTGCCTGGAGCAACTCTGGCTACACCTTC
>TRBV7-7|NA|TRBJ2-7|TRBD1
CASSSGQGSSYEQYF
TGTGCTAGCAGCTCCGGACAGGGTAGCTCCTACGAGCAGTACTTC
>TRBV30|NA|TRBJ2-1|NA
CAWSRQVNEQFF
TGTGCCTGGAGTCGACAGGTCAATGAGCAGTTCTTC
>TRBV10-3|NA|TRBJ2-2|NA
CAIGTLTTGELFF
TGTGCCATCGGGACTTTAACCACCGGGGAGCTGTTTTTT
>TRBV29-1|NA|TRBJ1-1|NA
CSVGDLRTTEAFF
TGCAGCGTCGGAGACCTTAGAACAACTGAAGCTTTCTTT
>TRBV10-2|NA|TRBJ2-6|NA
CAGLGQGTVLTF
TGCGCCGGACTGGGGCAGGGGACCGTCCTGACTTTC
>TRBV28|NA|TRBJ2-7|TRBD1
CASIFDTGEGEQYF
TGTGCCAGCATCTTTGATACAGGGGAAGGGGAGCAGTACTTC
>TRBV28|NA|TRBJ1-6|TRBD1
CASRRDRLNSPLHF
TGTGCCAGCAGGCGGGACAGATTGAATTCACCCCTCCACTTT
>TRBV28|NA|TRBJ1-5|TRBD1
CASSRGTETNQPQHF
TGTGCCAGCAGTCGAGGGACAGAGACCAATCAGCCCCAGCATTTT
>TRBV28|few|TRBJ1-6|NA
CAATGVSGNSPLHF
TGTGCCGCGACGGGGGTCAGCGGGAATTCACCCCTCCACTTT
>TRBV19|NA|TRBJ1-1|TRBD1
CASSIKSGGTEAFF
TGTGCCAGTAGTATAAAATCAGGGGGCACTGAAGCTTTCTTT
>TRBV2|NA|TRBJ1-4|TRBD1
CASSSDRVTNEKLFF
TGTGCCAGCAGTTCGGACAGGGTAACTAATGAAAAACTGTTTTTT
>TRBV5-4|NA|TRBJ1-1|TRBD1
CASSPDRGMRGTEAFF
TGTGCCAGCAGCCCGGACAGGGGGATGAGGGGAACTGAAGCTTTCTTT
>TRBV6-5|NA|TRBJ1-4|TRBD1
CASCRQGGEKLFF
TGTGCCAGCTGCCGACAGGGAGGCGAAAAACTGTTTTTT
>TRBV11-2|NA|TRBJ1-6|TRBD1
CASSARDRLNSPLHF
TGTGCCAGCAGCGCACGGGACAGACTTAATTCACCCCTCCACTTT
>TRBV4-3|NA|TRBJ2-1|TRBD2
CASSQKLPSAGGSNEQFF
TGCGCCAGCAGCCAGAAACTCCCGAGCGCGGGAGGTTCGAATGAGCAGTTCTTC
>TRBV3-1/TRBV3-2|NA|TRBJ2-7|NA
CASSQNNRVFYEQYF
TGTGCCAGCAGCCAAAACAACAGGGTTTTCTACGAGCAGTACTTC
>TRBV4-1|NA|TRBJ1-3|NA
CASSQGSMIHLSGNTIYF
TGCGCCAGCAGCCAAGGGTCTATGATCCATCTCTCTGGAAACACCATATATTTT
>TRBV6-5|NA|TRBJ2-2|TRBD1
CASRGTGANTGELFF
TGTGCCAGCAGGGGGACAGGGGCGAACACCGGGGAGCTGTTTTTT
>TRBV11-2|NA|TRBJ2-1|NA
CASSSRLVSYNEQFF
TGTGCCAGCAGCTCCCGGCTAGTCTCCTACAATGAGCAGTTCTTC
>TRBV28|NA|TRBJ1-5|NA
CASSFLQGPQPQHF
TGTGCCAGCAGTTTTCTACAGGGTCCTCAGCCCCAGCATTTT
>TRBV7-2|NA|TRBJ2-5|NA
CASSPSSVEGTQYF
TGTGCCAGCAGCCCCTCTAGCGTTGAAGGGACCCAGTACTTC
>TRBV5-4|NA|TRBJ1-1|TRBD1
CASSPGTGDVGTEAFF
TGTGCCAGCAGCCCAGGGACAGGGGATGTGGGAACTGAAGCTTTCTTT
>TRBV6-1|NA|TRBJ2-7|NA
CASSELVARGEQYF
TGTGCCAGCAGTGAACTAGTAGCGCGCGGCGAGCAGTACTTC
>TRBV20-1|NA|TRBJ2-4|TRBD2
CSASGATSGSDIQYF
TGCAGTGCTAGTGGCGCGACTAGCGGGAGCGACATTCAGTACTTC